This TCR beta chain was identified during a study of control samples from healthy donors and cancer patients. Clones were sequenced by immunoSEQ multiplex PCR, and TCRdb holds only the in-frame ones, with some missing. Of under 85,000 clones listed, 80% to 95% are singletons. V was clipped by 3 bases and J by 3 bases; unmatched bases: 5. CDR3 length: 14 residues. The germline gives CDR1 KGHSH, CDR2 LQKENI. The TCR sequence derives from a woman aged 40 to 50 with lung cancer. The specimen sequenced was PBMCs. V and J are TRBV18 and TRBJ2-7; TRBD1 matches at 7 bases. This chain's CDR3 is CASSPTGISYEQYF. In DNA form, the CDR3 reads TGTGCCAGCTCACCGACAGGGATCAGCTACGAGCAGTACTTC.